This T cell receptor (beta chain) was recovered during a study of T cell repertoires in cytomegalovirus infection. Study in general: CMV infection and matching HLA type were both indicated by public TCR beta signatures.

The table lists this clonotype with a few counts. Its antigen remains unidentified. V was trimmed by 0 bases and J by 6 bases, leaving 12 bases between them. Germline assignment: CDR1 SGHNT and CDR2 YYREEE (reference sequence). CDR3 length: 14 amino acids. General study results and limits: Carriage of CMV together with the relevant HLA was identifiable through cumulative public TCR beta family frequency.

One entry per CDR3 protein results from TCRdb running MiXCR on the reads. The data contain roughly 100,000 distinct CDR3 sequences, 15% to 20% of them seen just once; the ten biggest clones take up roughly 8%. The source material was PBMCs. The V call is TRBV5-4, the J call TRBJ1-1, with D perhaps TRBD1 (5 bases). This receptor was obtained from a human donor in good health (CMV status not recorded). Some clones in this sample may be carry-over from other donors' samples. CDR3 loop: CASSLVGQGAEAFF. DNA for the CDR3: TGTGCCAGCAGCTTGGTGGGGCAGGGCGCTGAAGCTTTCTTT.